This TCR beta chain stems from a study of blood T cell repertoires in COVID-19. Background on the study: Some COVID-19 samples were acute and others convalescent; all came from the United States, Italy and Spain.

The table came from immunoSEQ multiplex PCR; TCRdb's copy has only in-frame clones and leaves some out. The sample holds about 140,000 clones, about three quarters seen once. V dropped 4 bases and J dropped 5; count of bases not matched to a gene: 5. CDR1 is SGHDT and CDR2 is YYEEEE in the germline V gene. This CDR3 comprises 13 residues. The J gene is TRBJ1-2, the V gene TRBV5-6, with 7 positions matching TRBD1. This clonotype was sampled from a woman aged 60-75 years with acute or convalescent COVID-19. The sequenced sample consisted of peripheral blood. This CDR3 reads CASSIGQVYGYTF. The CDR3, as DNA: TGTGCCAGCAGCATCGGACAGGTATATGGCTACACCTTC. Full variable domain (outside the CDR3, taken from reference TRBV5-6 and TRBJ1-2): DAGVTQSPTHLIKTRGQQVTLRCSPKSGHDTVSWYQQALGQGPQFIFQYYEEEERQRGNFPDRFSGHQFPNYSSELNVNALLLGDSALYLCASSIGQVYGYTFGSGTRLTVV.